These 27 T cell receptor beta chains were sequenced from one sample in a study of tissue T cells after allogeneic stem cell transplantation. The data were produced by immunoSEQ multiplex PCR, yet TCRdb's version contains in-frame clones alone and is incomplete. Found here are 17,000 or so clones, about 70% of them singletons; the top ten hold roughly 0.96%. Sequences were obtained from spleen. All receptors come from a female BALB/c mouse in good health. The strain's MHC haplotype is H2-d.

This clone showed up just once. The listed genes are named as in mouse. Coverage ceases 1 residue before the CDR3 finishes, and the germline J gene fills in the end. This chain joins TRBV19 and TRBJ2-7; 8 bases agree with TRBD1. Germline CDR1 is FNHDT and CDR2 is SITEND (reference sequence). The CDR3 has 14 residues. V shed 3 bases and J 4 bases; nucleotides not matched to a gene: 6. The CDR3: CASSSPGGVYEQYF. The sequenced part of the CDR3 DNA is TGTGCCAGCAGTAGTCCAGGGGGCGTATATGAACAGTAC.

For this clone: Gene labels here are mouse ones. The read ends 1 residue early relative to the CDR3; the germline J gene fills the gap. The chain recombines TRBV2 with TRBJ2-5; 9 bases align to TRBD1. CDR3 length equals 14 residues. From germline, CDR1 is LGHNA and CDR2 YSYQKL. The trim removed 4 bases at V and 4 bases at J, leaving 3 bases unmatched. CDR3 amino acids: CASSLTGGEDTQYF. The CDR3 bases that were read are TGTGCCAGCAGCCTGACAGGGGGGGAAGACACCCAGTAC.

In regard to this clone: Gene and germline names: mouse. The missing CDR3 end, 1 residue past where the read stops, is filled in from the germline J gene. The V gene is TRBV1, the J gene TRBJ1-4; D may be TRBD1 (5 bases). The CDR3 length is 15 residues. From germline, CDR1 is NSQYPW and CDR2 LRSPGD (reference sequence). Deletions cut 3 bases from V and 0 bases from J, with 8 bases between. CDR3 bases read: TGCACCTGCAGTGCCCCAGGGTTTTCCAACGAAAGATTATTT. Its translation is CTCSAPGFSNERLF. The full CDR3 protein is CTCSAPGFSNERLFF.

A note on this clone: Any gene name here is a mouse gene name. The observed sequence ends 1 residue before the CDR3 terminus, with the missing tail filled in from the germline J gene. This chain connects TRBV4 to TRBJ2-4, with TRBD2 matching 8 bases. This CDR3 is 14 amino acids long. Per the germline V gene, CDR1 is LGHDT and CDR2 is YNNKQL (reference sequence). Unmatched junction bases numbered 5, after V lost 4 bases and J lost 5 bases. The CDR3 region is CASSFRDWRNTLYF. The sequenced part of the CDR3 DNA is TGTGCCAGCAGCTTTCGGGACTGGAGAAACACCTTGTAC.

On this clone itself: The listed genes are named as in mouse. The sequenced fragment ends 1 residue before the CDR3 boundary, so the rest is inferred from the germline J gene. V and J are TRBV1 and TRBJ1-1; D is perhaps TRBD1 (6 bases). The V and J ends lost 4 bases and 0 bases respectively, with 6 bases between them. Germline assignment: CDR1 NSQYPW and CDR2 LRSPGD (reference sequence). There are 13 residues in the CDR3. The CDR3 protein is CTCSGGPNTEVFF. The sequenced part of the CDR3 DNA is TGCACCTGCAGTGGGGGGCCAAACACAGAAGTCTTC. Looking up the rest from reference TRBV1 and TRBJ1-1 gives the full variable domain: VTLLEQNPRWRLVPRGQAVNLRCILKNSQYPWMSWYQQDLQKQLQWLFTLRSPGDKEVKSLPGADYLATRVTDTELRLQVANMSQGRTLYCTCSGGPNTEVFFGKGTRLTVV.

The table lists this clone with a count of one. Here the gene names and germline are mouse. The CDR3 end falls 1 residue outside the read, so it is completed with the germline J gene. The V gene is TRBV29, the J gene TRBJ1-1, with TRBD1 as a possible D gene (6 bases). Trimming cost V 6 bases and J 0 bases, with 11 bases left between them. The CDR3 covers 14 residues. Germline V gene data show CDR1 as MSHET and CDR2 as SYDVDS. The CDR3 DNA, read in part, is TGTGCTAGCAGCTCAGGGACATCAAACACAGAAGTCTTC. Translating it yields CASSSGTSNTEVF. The complete CDR3 reads CASSSGTSNTEVFF.

This clone was seen once. Mouse gene names and germline throughout. The sequenced fragment ends 1 residue before the CDR3 boundary, so the rest is inferred from the germline J gene. V usage is TRBV19 and J usage is TRBJ1-4, with D possibly being TRBD1 (5 bases). CDR1 FNHDT and CDR2 SITEND come from the germline V gene (reference sequence). The V end was cut by 4 bases, the J end by 4 bases, with 11 bases between. The CDR3 is made up of 14 amino acids. CDR3 amino acids: CASSPGLNNERLFF. The DNA read from the CDR3 is TGTGCCAGCAGTCCGGGACTAAACAACGAAAGATTATTT.

As to this clone: Genes and germline are mouse. The CDR3 end is not reached by the read, which stops 1 residue before it; the germline J gene fills it in. The V gene is TRBV5, the J gene TRBJ1-5; D is unresolved. V was pared by 1 base and J by 3 bases, with 10 bases between. Germline V gene data show CDR1 as LGHNA and CDR2 as YNLKQL (reference sequence). CDR3 length: 15 residues. The CDR3 DNA, read in part, is TGTGCCAGCAGCCAAGGGGTTAGTGGCAACCAGGCTCCGCTT. This sequence encodes CASSQGVSGNQAPL. The full CDR3 protein is CASSQGVSGNQAPLF.

As to this clone: These gene names are mouse names. The read gets to within 1 residue of the CDR3 end, and the germline J gene fills in the rest. V and J are TRBV19 and TRBJ1-2; D is perhaps TRBD1 (6 bases). This CDR3 has 13 residues. Trimming pared 5 bases from V and 3 bases from J, leaving 11 bases between. The germline V gene has CDR1 FNHDT and CDR2 SITEND (reference sequence). The CDR3: CASSTGRDSDYTF. The DNA read from the CDR3 is TGTGCCAGCAGCACAGGGAGGGACTCCGACTACACC.

A note on this clone: Mouse gene names and germline throughout. Read data end 1 residue before the CDR3 end; the end is taken from the germline J gene. The J gene is TRBJ2-3, the V gene TRBV13-1, with D possibly matching TRBD1 (6 bases). The CDR3 is made up of 13 amino acids. From germline, CDR1 is NSHNY and CDR2 SYGAGN. With 3 bases removed from V and 3 bases from J, the gap between germline ends came to 8 bases. The CDR3 loop reads CASSGGQAETLYF. The sequenced CDR3 bases are TGTGCCAGCAGTGGGGGACAAGCAGAAACGCTGTAT.

A remark on this clone: Mouse names are used for the genes. The read is 1 residue too short to cover the CDR3 end, so that end is filled in from the germline J gene. The V call is TRBV19, the J call TRBJ1-2, with 9 bases identical to TRBD1. CDR1 FNHDT and CDR2 SITEND come from the germline V gene (reference sequence). V lost 2 bases, J lost 4 bases, and 0 bases stayed unmatched. The CDR3 is 13 residues long. CDR3: CASSMTGGSDYTF. The CDR3 DNA, read in part, is TGTGCCAGCAGTATGACAGGGGGCTCCGACTACACC.

A note on this clone: The gene symbols are mouse symbols. The CDR3 end is not reached by the read, which stops 1 residue before it; the germline J gene fills it in. The chain carries TRBV16 and TRBJ2-7, with TRBD2 identical over 11 bases. The J segment lost 7 bases and the V segment lost 5 bases, leaving 4 bases of the junction unmatched. Looked up from germline, CDR1 is SGHSA and CDR2 is FRNQAP. This CDR3 contains 13 residues. CDR3 bases read: TGTGCAAGCAGCAGGACTGGGGGGTGGGAACAGTAC. It is translated as CASSRTGGWEQY. The CDR3 as a whole reads CASSRTGGWEQYF.

As for this clone: Gene labels here are mouse ones. Coverage ceases 1 residue before the CDR3 finishes, and the germline J gene fills in the end. This chain connects TRBV13-2 to TRBJ2-1, with 11 bases aligning to TRBD2. V trimming: 0 bases; J trimming: 7 bases; junction bases outside the gene matches: 9. Germline V CDR1 and CDR2: NNHNN, SYGAGS (reference sequence). This CDR3 is 17 amino acids long. CDR3 in amino acids: CASGDAYWGGRGAEQFF. The CDR3 bases that were read are TGTGCCAGCGGTGATGCATACTGGGGGGGCAGAGGGGCTGAGCAGTTC.

This clone was observed a single time. Gene names denote mouse genes. The read terminates 1 residue before the CDR3 end, so the remaining end is supplied by the germline J gene. This chain uses TRBV5 with TRBJ2-2; D is ambiguous. This CDR3 comprises 16 residues. Trimming shortened V by 0 bases and J by 0 bases, and 8 bases separated the two germline ends. In germline, CDR1 is LGHNA, CDR2 YNLKQL (reference sequence). The CDR3 sequence is CASSQDGPTNTGQLYF. The DNA read from the CDR3 is TGTGCCAGCAGCCAAGATGGCCCAACAAACACCGGGCAGCTCTAC.

In this sample, this clone turned up a few times. The germline and genes are mouse ones. Sequencing ends 1 residue short of the CDR3 end; the germline J gene provides the rest. V and J are TRBV4 and TRBJ1-4, with D possibly TRBD1 on 6 matching bases. V was cut by 4 bases and J by 0 bases, with 9 bases left in between. This CDR3 contains 15 residues. Germline CDR1 LGHDT, CDR2 YNNKQL (reference sequence). CDR3 DNA, as far as it was read: TGTGCCAGCAGCTCCGGGACAATTTCCAACGAAAGATTATTT. It yields the protein CASSSGTISNERLF. The entire CDR3 sequence reads CASSSGTISNERLFF.

This clone was recorded once. The gene symbols are mouse symbols. The read terminates 1 residue ahead of where the CDR3 ends, so the germline J gene completes it. The chain recombines TRBV31 with TRBJ2-3; D is possibly TRBD1 (5 bases). Trimming left V 3 bases short and J 0 bases short, with 10 bases between. The CDR3 extends over 14 amino acids. Germline V gene data show CDR1 as GKSSPN and CDR2 as SITVG. CDR3 DNA, as far as it was read: TGTGCCTGGAGGCGACAGACTAGTGCAGAAACGCTGTAT. Translating it yields CAWRRQTSAETLY. The whole CDR3 region reads CAWRRQTSAETLYF.

This clone was detected once. Gene names refer to mouse genes. CDR3 DNA (partial): TGTGCCAGCGGTGCCTACAGGGGAACTTCTTCTGGAAATACGCTCTAT. It codes for CASGAYRGTSSGNTLY. The complete CDR3 protein is CASGAYRGTSSGNTLYF. The rearrangement joins TRBV13-2 to TRBJ1-3; 7 bases line up with TRBD1. The observed sequence ends 1 residue before the CDR3 terminus, with the missing tail filled in from the germline J gene. The V segment lost 3 bases and the J segment 0 bases; nucleotides outside the gene matches: 9. This CDR3 comprises 17 residues. Germline V gene sequence: CDR1 NNHNN, CDR2 SYGAGS (reference sequence).

Points on this clone: Mouse gene names and germline throughout. Read coverage stops 1 residue before the CDR3 terminus; the germline J gene supplies the remainder. The chain combines TRBV20 with TRBJ2-4, with no clear D. V was pared by 2 bases and J by 0 bases, with 6 bases between. The CDR3 has 13 residues. The germline V gene has CDR1 GFQATS and CDR2 STVNSAI. CDR3 region: CGARLGSQNTLYF. Partial CDR3 DNA: TGTGGTGCTAGGTTGGGAAGTCAAAACACCTTGTAC.

A word on this clone: The gene names here belong to mouse. The CDR3 is cut off 1 residue early in the read; its end comes from the germline J gene. The rearrangement uses TRBV31 and TRBJ1-3, with D hard to call. The germline gives CDR1 GKSSPN, CDR2 SITVG. CDR3 length: 10 amino acids. Deletions cut 5 bases from V and 3 bases from J, with 2 bases between. The sequenced CDR3 bases are TGTGCCTGGGTTGGAAATACGCTCTAT. It codes for CAWVGNTLY. The full-length CDR3 reads as CAWVGNTLYF.

This clone was observed a few times. Any gene name here is a mouse gene name. The CDR3 end is not reached by the read, which stops 1 residue before it; the germline J gene fills it in. The chain links TRBV4 to TRBJ2-7; TRBD2 matches at 12 bases. Germline CDR1 reads LGHDT; CDR2 reads YNNKQL (reference sequence). Losses at the gene ends were 6 bases for V and 7 bases for J; bases not matched to a gene: 4. The CDR3 length is 13 residues. CDR3 DNA, as far as it was read: TGTGCCAGCAGTCTCGACTGGGGGGGCGAACAGTAC. Its protein product is CASSLDWGGEQY. The whole CDR3 is CASSLDWGGEQYF.

This clone was recorded once. Each gene name is a mouse one. The read falls 1 residue short of the CDR3 end, and the missing part is taken from the germline J gene. The chain carries TRBV13-2 and TRBJ2-5; TRBD1 might be the D (7 bases). V was cut by 0 bases and J by 6 bases, with 11 bases left in between. The CDR3 spans 14 residues. In germline, CDR1 is NNHNN, CDR2 SYGAGS (reference sequence). Partial CDR3 DNA: TGTGCCAGCGGTGATGCTCCAGGGGGGGACACCCAGTAC. Its protein product is CASGDAPGGDTQY. The entire CDR3 protein is CASGDAPGGDTQYF.

Remarks on this clone: Mouse gene names apply. The read terminates 1 residue before the CDR3 end, so the remaining end is supplied by the germline J gene. The gene calls are TRBV13-2 and TRBJ2-5; 7 bases fit TRBD2. CDR1 is NNHNN and CDR2 is SYGAGS in the germline V gene (reference sequence). This CDR3 is 14 amino acids long. The ends lost 1 base at V and 3 bases at J; junction bases unmatched: 2. Incomplete CDR3 DNA: TGTGCCAGCGGTGATTCGGACTGGCAAGACACCCAGTAC. It encodes CASGDSDWQDTQY. The whole CDR3 reads CASGDSDWQDTQYF.

This clone was recorded a few times. Gene names follow the mouse nomenclature. Read data end 1 residue before the CDR3 end; the end is taken from the germline J gene. The chain joins TRBV13-2 to TRBJ2-7; no clear D gene. The length of the CDR3 is 11 residues. Germline V lookup: CDR1 NNHNN, CDR2 SYGAGS (reference sequence). V lost 5 bases and J 3 bases, leaving 6 bases between the germline ends. CDR3 sequence: CASGGNYEQYF. The DNA read from the CDR3 is TGTGCCAGCGGCGGGAACTATGAACAGTAC.

In its sample, this clone was seen once. The genes are named according to mouse. The read comes to an end 1 residue before the CDR3 does, leaving the germline J gene to fill in the end. The rearrangement links TRBV13-1 to TRBJ2-1; a possible D gene is TRBD1 (5 bases). V lost 2 bases, J lost 3 bases, and 9 bases lay in between. Germline loops: CDR1 NSHNY, CDR2 SYGAGN. CDR3 length: 14 residues. Partial CDR3 DNA: TGTGCCAGCAGTGAGGAAAGGGGCTATGCTGAGCAGTTC. It encodes CASSEERGYAEQF. The complete CDR3 sequence is CASSEERGYAEQFF.

Turning to this clone: The gene names here belong to mouse. The DNA ends 1 residue before the CDR3 does, and the rest of the CDR3 is filled in from the germline J gene. The V and J genes are TRBV2 and TRBJ1-4; D may be TRBD1 (5 bases). Germline CDR1 reads LGHNA; CDR2 reads YSYQKL. This CDR3 is 15 amino acids long. V shed 4 bases and J shed 0 bases, with 9 bases lying between them. Here the CDR3 reads CASSLRQISNERLFF. The CDR3 bases that were read are TGTGCCAGCAGCCTCCGACAGATTTCCAACGAAAGATTATTT.

A note on this clone: The gene names given are mouse names. The read falls 1 residue short of the CDR3 end, and the missing part is taken from the germline J gene. The V call is TRBV4, the J call TRBJ1-3; TRBD1 aligns across 9 bases. The CDR3 runs 16 residues. CDR1 is LGHDT and CDR2 is YNNKQL in the germline V gene (reference sequence). V trimming: 4 bases; J trimming: 0 bases; junction bases outside the gene matches: 4. The sequenced part of the CDR3 DNA is TGTGCCAGCAGCTTCGGACAGGGGAATTCTGGAAATACGCTCTAT. Encoded protein: CASSFGQGNSGNTLY. The full CDR3 reads CASSFGQGNSGNTLYF. Combining the CDR3 with reference TRBV4 and TRBJ1-3 gives the whole variable domain ETAVFQTPNYHVTQVGNEVSFNCKQTLGHDTMYWYKQDSKKLLKIMFSYNNKQLIVNETVPRRFSPQSSDKAHLNLRIKSVEPEDSAVYLCASSFGQGNSGNTLYFGEGSRLIVV.

This clone turned up a few times. The listed genes are named as in mouse. The read ends 1 residue shy of where the CDR3 ends; the end is completed using the germline J gene. The chain couples TRBV2 to TRBJ1-3; D unresolved. The V end lost 2 bases, the J end lost 0 bases, and 5 bases lay between the germline ends. Germline V gives CDR1 LGHNA, CDR2 YSYQKL. This CDR3 region has 14 residues. The CDR3: CASSQTYSGNTLYF. Incomplete CDR3 DNA: TGTGCCAGCAGCCAAACATATTCTGGAAATACGCTCTAT.